This T cell receptor beta chain was sequenced for a study of blood T cell repertoires in COVID-19. The overall study: Italy, Spain and the United States were the sources of the convalescent and acute COVID-19 samples. T cells, B-cell-depleted T cells, or PBMCs supplied cDNA or gDNA.

Original data processing: The authors estimated nucleated cell counts from reference gene primer amplification. Sequenced by immunoSEQ multiplex PCR; TCRdb stores in-frame clones only, minus some. D and trimming come from the DNA, and the V and J calls and clone size come from that table. Among some 25,000 clones, 81% were seen once, and the ten largest hold about 6%. Germline CDR1 reads GTSNPN; CDR2 reads SVGIG (reference sequence). Trimming took off 0 bases at V and 10 bases at J, with 13 bases between the two ends. This CDR3 is 13 amino acids long. This clone showed up just once. Sequences were obtained from peripheral blood. The TCR was taken from a man between 65 and 85 years old with acute or convalescent COVID-19. The chain uses TRBV30 and TRBJ2-1; D not resolved. The CDR3 spells CAWSVQGVREQFF. The CDR3 DNA reads TGTGCCTGGAGTGTACAAGGAGTCCGGGAGCAGTTCTTC.